The subject of this entry is one T cell receptor (beta chain). This sample is drawn from a study of blood T cell repertoires in COVID-19. Those who participated ranged in age from about 18 to 95 years and resided in about two dozen US areas. Participant-given clinical history determined each cohort assignment. Per the authors' pipeline: Reference gene primers were amplified, and this amplification served to estimate nucleated cell counts. The repertoire was sequenced with immunoSEQ multiplex PCR; TCRdb's copy has only in-frame clones and lacks some. The V and J calls and the clone size are those of that table, but D and trimming were determined from the DNA. Altogether some 260,000 clones are present, about 80% being singletons, with the ten largest covering under 5%. This CDR3 has 11 amino acids. The ends were cut back, 5 bases at V and 2 bases at J, with 3 bases in the middle. CDR1 is PRHDT and CDR2 is FYEKMQ in the germline V gene (reference sequence).

The sequencing input was PBMCs or T cells enriched from blood (not recorded which). This chain uses TRBV13 with TRBJ1-1; D ambiguous. The sequence was collected from a man younger than 40 with acute COVID-19. The CDR3 bases are TGTGCCAGCAGCCTCAACACTGAAGCTTTCTTT. Protein sequence: CASSLNTEAFF.